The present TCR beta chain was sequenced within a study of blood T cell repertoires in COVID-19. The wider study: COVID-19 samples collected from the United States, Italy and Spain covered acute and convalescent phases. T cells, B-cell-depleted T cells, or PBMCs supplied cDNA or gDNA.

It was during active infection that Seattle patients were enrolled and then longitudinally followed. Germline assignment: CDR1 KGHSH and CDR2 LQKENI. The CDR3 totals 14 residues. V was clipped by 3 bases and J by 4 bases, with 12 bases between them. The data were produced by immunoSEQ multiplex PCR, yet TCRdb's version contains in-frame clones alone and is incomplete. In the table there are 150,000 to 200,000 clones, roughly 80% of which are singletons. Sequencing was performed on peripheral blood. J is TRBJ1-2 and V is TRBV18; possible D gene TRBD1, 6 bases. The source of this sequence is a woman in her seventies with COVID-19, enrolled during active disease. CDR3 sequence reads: CASSPLQGTYGYTF. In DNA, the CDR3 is TGTGCCAGCTCACCCTTACAGGGCACCTATGGCTACACCTTC.